This paragraph covers one T cell receptor (beta chain) sequence. The sample holds a few counts of this clone. This clone's antigen is unknown. No clone much larger than this one lies a single base away; base qualities are absent. Sample time point, as interpreted from the label and publication: about 28 days (+/-7) after the second vaccine dose. AZD1222 recipients with second doses at about 4 weeks or about 12 weeks were pooled, because spike-specific TCR depth and breadth did not differ between schedules. Vaccinee samples came from UK trials COV001 and COV002, including a single-blind randomized controlled phase 2/3 trial of AZD1222 (ChAdOx1 nCoV-19) in healthy adults. Trial participant PBMC samples were collected at day 0 and day 28 after the second dose for TCRbeta chain sequencing. The data are from a study of T cell responses to AZD1222 COVID-19 vaccine (dated by TCRdb to the early 2020s). General notes on the study: A total of 233 trial participants underwent TCR sequencing, of whom 207 received two doses of AZD1222 and about 25 received two doses of the MenACWY control vaccine. Enrollment into the trials was organized by age into subgroups of 18-55, 56-69 and 70-plus years, and those subgroups contained roughly 160, 29 and 62 TCR-sequenced participants, respectively. The research as a whole found: Participants were mostly white British and included more females than males, and it was suggested by the authors that clonal diversity may have been underestimated. After two AZD1222 doses, spike-specific TCR breadth and depth were significantly higher than at day 0 and than in MenACWY recipients. The whole spike protein was spanned by vaccine-associated CD4 TCRs, and dominant responses were seen in regions 160-218 and 743-854. Conclusions about previously exposed vaccinees were limited because only 5 or 6 AZD1222 recipients were SARS-CoV-2 seropositive at baseline. The 56-69-year group was small, and its depth increase did not reach significance, likely because of low power. Because no samples from the day 14 peak response were available, repertoires could be characterized only after the peak T cell response. Reportedly, almost half of the unique spike-specific TCRs recognized epitopes lying outside the regions that are mutated in the B.1.351 and B.1.1.7 variants.

Reading from cysteine to phenylalanine, the CDR3 counts 15 amino acids. The DNA shown is the 45-base CDR3, in frame from base 1. CDR1 SGHRS and CDR2 YFSETQ were looked up in the germline V gene. For this chain, trimming is 0 bases at the V end and 6 bases at the J end, and the number of junction bases without a gene match is 8. The CDR3 regions of human TCRbeta chains were subjected to immunosequencing. The authors processed their data as follows. TCRs in the repertoires were matched against a reference library of SARS-CoV-2-specific TCRs that had been generated with the MIRA antigen-specificity platform. Breadth was defined as the fraction of unique TCRs that were SARS-CoV-2-associated, and depth was defined as the fraction of total T cells that were SARS-CoV-2-associated. Using the MIRA data, each spike-specific TCR was mapped to the spike region that the TCR reacts to and placed in a CD4 or CD8 class. Log10-transformed breadth and depth values were compared by one-way ANOVA with Sidak's multiple comparisons tests. TCRdb obtained this table from immuneACCESS and retained in-frame rearrangements with V and J assigned. These tables miss some clones; where compared with another copy, unresolved V genes account for less than half of the shortfall, and the remainder is unexplained. Clone size and the V and J calls come from that table; the DNA yielded D and trimming. The sample profile shows under 150,000 clones; roughly 90% of them were found once. The ten largest clones capture 1.6% of the sample.

The rearrangement joined TRBV5-1 to TRBJ1-2, and 7 junctional nucleotides match TRBD1. The clonotype was recovered from an adult who received the AZD1222 COVID-19 vaccine. This specimen was peripheral blood, taken 28 days after the second AZD1222 dose. The CDR3 reads CASSLAISRGDGYTF. The DNA is as follows: TGCGCCAGCAGCTTGGCCATCAGCAGGGGGGATGGCTACACCTTC.